These 10 T cell receptor beta chains originate from one sample sequenced in a study of cytomegalovirus exposure and HLA in healthy donors. Both 60 Vbeta primers and 13 Jbeta primers went into the PCR. The data were produced by immunoSEQ multiplex PCR, yet TCRdb's version contains in-frame clones alone and is incomplete. The data contain about 170,000 clones, roughly four fifths of them seen just once; the ten biggest clones take up roughly 2.1%. The sample comprised PBMCs. Receptors were obtained from a woman aged 30 to 39 in good health and CMV-seropositive.

The chain couples TRBV5-1 to TRBJ2-7, with TRBD1 matching 10 bases. V shed 5 bases, J shed 4 bases, and the junction held 9 bases outside the gene matches. The CDR3 length is 15 residues. The germline V gene encodes CDR1 SGHRS and CDR2 YFSETQ. CDR3 in amino acids: CASRLRTGGWYEQYF. Here the CDR3 DNA reads TGCGCCAGCAGGCTCCGGACAGGGGGTTGGTACGAGCAGTACTTC.

The chain employs TRBV19 and TRBJ1-1; no reliable D call. CDR1 and CDR2 (germline): LNHDA, SQIVND (reference sequence). This CDR3 spans 12 amino acids. Trimming cost V 1 base and J 7 bases, with 7 bases left between them. This chain's CDR3 is CASSIGRNEAFF. The CDR3 nucleotides read TGTGCCAGTAGTATAGGGAGGAATGAAGCTTTCTTT.

This clone was recorded once. This chain connects TRBV6-1 to TRBJ2-1, with 10 bases lining up with TRBD1. CDR1 is MNHNS, CDR2 SASEGT, per germline. This CDR3 spans 15 amino acids. V was clipped by 6 bases and J by 9 bases; unmatched bases: 11. DNA for the CDR3: TGTGCCAGCAGGATAGACAGGGGGCTGGTAGGTGAGCAGTTCTTC. Translating it yields CASRIDRGLVGEQFF.

The chain links TRBV4-3 to TRBJ2-7; the match to TRBD1 covers 8 bases. This CDR3 comprises 16 residues. Germline CDR1 is LGHNA and CDR2 is YSLEER. V was pared by 1 base and J by 3 bases, with 8 bases of the junction left unmatched. In DNA form, the CDR3 reads TGCGCCAGCAGCCAAGCGAGACAGGGGATAGGCTACGAGCAGTACTTC. It specifies CASSQARQGIGYEQYF.

This clone appeared a few times. The chain joins TRBV10-1 to TRBJ2-1; D possibly corresponds to TRBD1 (5 bases). Germline V gene sequence: CDR1 WNHNN, CDR2 SYGVQD (reference sequence). This CDR3 region has 12 residues. With 6 bases removed from V and 7 bases from J, the gap between germline ends came to 10 bases. CDR3 protein: CASRSSGNEQFF. The DNA for the CDR3 is TGCGCCAGCAGAAGTTCAGGGAATGAGCAGTTCTTC.

V and J are TRBV5-4 and TRBJ2-1; perhaps TRBD2 as D (5 bases). With 0 bases removed from V and 0 bases from J, the gap between germline ends came to 7 bases. The V gene's germline CDR1 is SGHNT and CDR2 YYREEE (reference sequence). The CDR3 loop spans 15 amino acids. The CDR3 loop is CASSLGSGSYNEQFF. For the CDR3, the DNA is TGTGCCAGCAGCTTGGGAAGCGGCTCCTACAATGAGCAGTTCTTC.

V is TRBV7-2 and J is TRBJ2-3; 10 bases fit TRBD2. V shed 2 bases, J shed 5 bases, and the junction held 4 bases outside the gene matches. The CDR3 length is 15 residues. CDR1 is SGHTA, CDR2 FQGNSA, per germline. The CDR3 region is CASSLRLAGVDTQYF. The CDR3 nucleotides read TGTGCCAGCAGCTTAAGGCTAGCGGGGGTAGATACGCAGTATTTT.

This clone was seen a handful of times. CDR3: CASRRSDRGGRKLFF. The CDR3 nucleotides are TGTGCCAGCAGACGATCGGACAGGGGTGGGCGGAAACTGTTTTTT. V gene TRBV6-6 combines with J gene TRBJ1-4; 9 bases fit TRBD1. Germline CDR1 reads MNHNY; CDR2 reads SVGAGI (reference sequence). The CDR3 sequence is 15 residues long. The trim removed 6 bases at V and 11 bases at J, leaving 13 bases unmatched.

This clone has only a few counts. This chain uses TRBV4-3 with TRBJ2-1; 11 nucleotides agree with TRBD2. This CDR3 spans 15 amino acids. The trim removed 1 base at V and 6 bases at J, leaving 2 bases unmatched. Germline CDR1 is LGHNA and CDR2 is YSLEER. Here the CDR3 DNA reads TGCGCCAGCAGCCAAGGGCTAGCGGGAGGCAATGAGCAGTTCTTC. This sequence encodes CASSQGLAGGNEQFF.

The chain carries TRBV6-5 and TRBJ1-5; a weak D match, TRBD1 (5 bases). CDR1 MNHEY and CDR2 SVGAGI come from the germline V gene. The CDR3 is 15 residues long. V shed 6 bases and J shed 7 bases, with 19 bases lying between them. CDR3 DNA: TGTGCCAGCAGAAGGGCGGGGGGGTTCGGACAGCCCCAGCATTTT. Translation: CASRRAGGFGQPQHF.